The sequence of this T cell receptor beta chain was determined in a study of T cell changes during pregnancy in multiple sclerosis. The CDR3 length is 14 residues. From germline, CDR1 is SGHTA and CDR2 FQGNSA. Trimming shortened V by 0 bases and J by 6 bases, and 11 bases separated the two germline ends. The table came from immunoSEQ multiplex PCR; TCRdb's copy has only in-frame clones and leaves some out. This table has some 110,000 clones, 91% appearing once. This rearrangement joins TRBV7-2 to TRBJ1-2, with D possibly being TRBD1 (5 bases). Sample: peripheral blood, taken before pregnancy. The TCR was taken from a female donor with multiple sclerosis, enrolled in a pregnancy study. The CDR3 is CASSLAWGGHGYTF. DNA of the CDR3: TGTGCCAGCAGCTTAGCGTGGGGGGGACATGGCTACACCTTC.